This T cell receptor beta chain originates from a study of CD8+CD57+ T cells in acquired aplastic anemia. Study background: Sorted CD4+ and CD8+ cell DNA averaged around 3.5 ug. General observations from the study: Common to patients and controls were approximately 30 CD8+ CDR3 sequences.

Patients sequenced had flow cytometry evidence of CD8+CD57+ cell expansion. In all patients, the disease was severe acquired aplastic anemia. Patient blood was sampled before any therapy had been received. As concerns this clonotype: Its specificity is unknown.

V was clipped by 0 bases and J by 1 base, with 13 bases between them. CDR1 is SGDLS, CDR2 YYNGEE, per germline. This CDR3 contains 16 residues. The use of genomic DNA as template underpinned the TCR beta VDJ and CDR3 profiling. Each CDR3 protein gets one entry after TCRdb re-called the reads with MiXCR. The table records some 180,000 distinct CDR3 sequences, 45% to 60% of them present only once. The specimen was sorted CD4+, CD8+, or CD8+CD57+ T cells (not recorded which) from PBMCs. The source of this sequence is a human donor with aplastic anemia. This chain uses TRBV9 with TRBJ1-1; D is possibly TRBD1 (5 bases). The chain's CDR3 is CASSVVAGRTNTEAFF. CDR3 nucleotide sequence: TGTGCCAGCAGCGTAGTTGCGGGACGGACGAACACTGAAGCTTTCTTT. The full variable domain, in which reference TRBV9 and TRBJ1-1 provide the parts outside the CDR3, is DSGVTQTPKHLITATGQRVTLRCSPRSGDLSVYWYQQSLDQGLQFLIQYYNGEERAKGNILERFSAQQFPDLHSELNLSSLELGDSALYFCASSVVAGRTNTEAFFGQGTRLTVV.